This TCR beta chain is drawn from a study of shared clonotypes between healthy human individuals. Whole-study findings and limits: The study found lower generation probabilities in non-shared clonotypes than in those shared by all four donors. Naive subsets typically showed greater estimated richness than memory subsets. Clonotype sharing among donors was thought likely to change with sequencing depth.

Germline CDR1 is MNHGY and CDR2 is SVAAGI. The CDR3 spans 14 residues. V was cut by 4 bases and J by 4 bases, with 13 bases left in between. TCRdb keeps only in-frame clones here, not all; method: immunoSEQ multiplex PCR. The sample contains 550,000 to 750,000 clones, about 92% of which appear only once. Naive CD8 cells comprised CD45RO-negative, CCR7-positively selected cells, excluding terminally differentiated effector memory CD45RA+ cells. Caucasian adults living in Nashville, Tennessee, provided all samples. In regard to this clone: The antigen is unknown.

Sequencing was performed on naive CD8+ T cells sorted from blood. The J gene is TRBJ1-2, the V gene TRBV6-9; D is ambiguous. The receptor's source is a man under 40 in good health. CDR3 in DNA: TGTGCCAGCAGTTGTTACGGAAAGACCTATGGCTACACCTTC. It codes for CASSCYGKTYGYTF.